A single sample gave rise to the 29 T cell receptor beta chains below, sequenced in a study of response to subunit inactivated influenza vaccine. TCRdb used MiXCR to reprocess the RT-PCR reads, holding one entry per CDR3 protein. Among 600,000 to 850,000 distinct CDR3 sequences, 14% were seen once, and the ten largest hold 7.6%. The source was PBMCs from blood, collected about 14 days before vaccination. These receptors originate from a man aged 50-60 years who received an inactivated influenza vaccine.

A few counts support this clonotype. V gene TRBV11-2 combines with J gene TRBJ2-7, with TRBD2 matching 8 bases. The germline gives CDR1 SGHAT, CDR2 FQNNGV. CDR3 length: 14 amino acids. After removal of 5 bases from V and 9 bases from J, the junction contained 12 bases not matched to a gene. CDR3 in DNA: TGTGCCAGCAGCCCCACCGGACTAGCCCTCGGGCAGTACTTC. Protein sequence: CASSPTGLALGQYF. The entire variable domain, with the rest obtained from reference TRBV11-2 and TRBJ2-7, is as follows: EAGVAQSPRYKIIEKRQSVAFWCNPISGHATLYWYQQILGQGPKLLIQFQNNGVVDDSQLPKDRFSAERLKGVDSTLKIQPAKLEDSAVYLCASSPTGLALGQYFGPGTRLTVT.

Only a few counts were recorded for this clonotype. The chain uses TRBV20-1 and TRBJ2-3; 16 bases line up with TRBD2. Germline lookup yields CDR1 DFQATT and CDR2 SNEGSKA (reference sequence). CDR3 length: 16 residues. The ends lost 6 bases at V and 2 bases at J; junction bases unmatched: 5. CDR3 amino acids: CSAPGLAGGNTDTQYF. The DNA for the CDR3 is TGCAGTGCCCCGGGACTAGCGGGAGGGAACACAGATACGCAGTATTTT.

This clonotype appeared a few times. The DNA of the CDR3 is TGCAGTGCCTGGGGACTGGTGGGTAATGAGCAGTTCTTC. Residues: CSAWGLVGNEQFF. The chain is built from TRBV20-1 and TRBJ2-1; perhaps TRBD2 as D (6 bases). The CDR3 runs 13 residues. Between the trimmed V and J ends, which lost 6 bases and 7 bases, there was a span of 16 bases. Germline CDR1 DFQATT, CDR2 SNEGSKA (reference sequence).

This clonotype was observed a handful of times. V usage is TRBV11-2 and J usage is TRBJ1-1; possible D gene TRBD1, 5 bases. CDR1 and CDR2 from the germline V gene are SGHAT and FQNNGV. The V end lost 0 bases, the J end lost 7 bases, and 9 bases lay between the germline ends. The CDR3 is 13 residues long. The CDR3 nucleotides read TGTGCCAGCAGCTTAGATTTAGGGGTTGAAGCTTTCTTT. It codes for CASSLDLGVEAFF.

The CDR3 DNA reads TGCGCCAGCAGCCAAGTAACAAGCGGGGGGGAGACCCAGTACTTC. Amino acids: CASSQVTSGGETQYF. The chain couples TRBV4-1 to TRBJ2-5; 9 bases are shared with TRBD2. CDR1 is MGHRA, CDR2 YSYEKL, per germline. Trimming removed 1 base from V and 5 bases from J; junction bases left unmatched: 5. This CDR3 is built from 15 residues.

This clonotype was found many times. This sequence joins TRBV6-1 and TRBJ2-5; D unresolved. CDR1 and CDR2 (germline): MNHNS, SASEGT. This CDR3 has 14 amino acids. Trimming cost V 2 bases and J 3 bases, with 10 bases left between them. The CDR3 DNA reads TGTGCCAGCAGTGAAACTACAGTAAAAGAGACCCAGTACTTC. Encoded protein: CASSETTVKETQYF.

This clonotype has only a few counts. This CDR3 reads CAISESTRLAGAVEQYF. CDR3 DNA: TGTGCCATCAGTGAGTCGACGAGGCTAGCGGGAGCCGTCGAGCAGTACTTC. V and J are TRBV10-3 and TRBJ2-7, with 10 bases lining up with TRBD2. The germline V gene encodes CDR1 ENHRY and CDR2 SYGVKD. J lost 6 bases, V lost 0 bases, and 11 bases had no gene match. This CDR3 comprises 17 residues.

This clonotype was detected only a few times. V usage is TRBV6-2 or TRBV6-3 and J usage is TRBJ2-5, with 7 bases aligning to TRBD2. The CDR3 is made up of 14 amino acids. V was pared by 2 bases and J by 4 bases, with 4 bases of the junction left unmatched. From germline, CDR1 is MNHEY and CDR2 SVGEGT. The CDR3 loop reads CASSYVGLGETQYF. The CDR3 DNA follows: TGTGCCAGCAGTTACGTCGGACTAGGAGAGACCCAGTACTTC.

This clonotype was counted a few times. The chain links TRBV6-1 to TRBJ2-7, with 10 bases matching TRBD2. The CDR3 is made up of 15 amino acids. The germline V gene encodes CDR1 MNHNS and CDR2 SASEGT. Trimming removed 3 bases from V and 3 bases from J; junction bases left unmatched: 5. The CDR3 spells CASSDDPSGSYEQYF. In DNA, the CDR3 is TGTGCCAGCAGTGATGACCCTAGCGGGAGCTACGAGCAGTACTTC.

The sample holds a few counts of this clonotype. This chain joins TRBV14 and TRBJ2-4, with a weak D call TRBD1 (7 bases). V was trimmed by 4 bases and J by 3 bases, leaving 22 bases between them. CDR1 is SGHDN, CDR2 FVKESK, per germline. This CDR3 is 18 amino acids long. CDR3 sequence reads: CASSPLATGQLFKNIQYF. The CDR3 DNA follows: TGTGCCAGCAGCCCTCTAGCGACGGGACAGCTTTTCAAAAACATTCAGTACTTC.

This chain joins TRBV12-3 or TRBV12-4 and TRBJ1-4; D is ambiguous. Trimming took 6 bases from V and 6 from J, leaving 11 bases between them. The CDR3 extends over 13 amino acids. This CDR3 reads CASRLYWDEKLFF. DNA for the CDR3: TGTGCCAGCAGGCTGTATTGGGATGAAAAACTGTTTTTT.

This clonotype was recorded only once. CDR3 sequence reads: CASSYSKGQGSGANVLTF. CDR3 nucleotide sequence: TGTGCCAGCAGTTACTCAAAAGGACAGGGCTCTGGGGCCAACGTCCTGACTTTC. V usage is TRBV6-5 and J usage is TRBJ2-6, with TRBD1 matching over 8 bases. The CDR3 runs to 18 residues. Losses at the gene ends were 0 bases for V and 0 bases for J; bases not matched to a gene: 4. The V gene's germline CDR1 is MNHEY and CDR2 SVGAGI.

The chain combines TRBV4-1 with TRBJ1-3, with D tentatively TRBD1 (5 bases). This CDR3 is 16 amino acids long. V lost 0 bases and J lost 0, with 9 bases in between. Germline assignment: CDR1 MGHRA and CDR2 YSYEKL. DNA for the CDR3: TGCGCCAGCAGCCAAGAACAGGCCTTCTCTGGAAACACCATATATTTT. Amino acids: CASSQEQAFSGNTIYF.

This clonotype was seen a few times. The V and J genes are TRBV2 and TRBJ1-4; the D gene is possibly TRBD1 (5 bases). The CDR3 is 15 residues long. Trimming took 5 bases from V and 7 from J, leaving 17 bases between them. Germline CDR1 SNHLY, CDR2 FYNNEI. The CDR3 spells CASSPRTPMGEKLFF. The CDR3 nucleotides are TGTGCCAGCAGTCCTAGGACACCGATGGGTGAAAAACTGTTTTTT.

The chain recombines TRBV20-1 with TRBJ2-5; D ambiguous. V was cut by 6 bases and J by 5 bases, with 19 bases left in between. This CDR3 spans 14 amino acids. Germline V gene sequence: CDR1 DFQATT, CDR2 SNEGSKA (reference sequence). The CDR3 reads CSADPRRLMETQYF. In nucleotides, the CDR3 is TGCAGTGCCGACCCACGACGGCTTATGGAGACCCAGTACTTC.

The V call is TRBV4-2, the J call TRBJ2-3; maybe TRBD1 (7 bases). The CDR3 has 15 residues. Trimming left V 4 bases short and J 0 bases short, with 11 bases between. Germline loops: CDR1 LGHNA, CDR2 YNFKEQ. The CDR3 DNA is TGTGCCAGCAGCCCGGCGGGACAGAGCACAGATACGCAGTATTTT. It specifies CASSPAGQSTDTQYF.

The chain is built from TRBV4-1 and TRBJ1-6; 8 nucleotides agree with TRBD1. V dropped 1 base and J dropped 8; count of bases not matched to a gene: 4. The CDR3 is 15 amino acids. Per the germline V gene, CDR1 is MGHRA and CDR2 is YSYEKL. CDR3 in DNA: TGCGCCAGCAGCCAAGTACAGGGGGGACATTCACCCCTCCACTTT. This translates into CASSQVQGGHSPLHF.

This clonotype was seen many times. J is TRBJ1-1 and V is TRBV5-1, with 9 nucleotides matching TRBD1. The CDR3 contains 15 residues. Germline CDR1 and CDR2: SGHRS and YFSETQ. J was trimmed by 1 base and V by 0 bases; bases with no gene match: 1. CDR3 protein: CASSLGGQGNTEAFF. CDR3 nucleotide sequence: TGCGCCAGCAGCTTGGGGGGACAGGGGAACACTGAAGCTTTCTTT. Supplemented by reference TRBV5-1 and TRBJ1-1, the full variable domain reads KAGVTQTPRYLIKTRGQQVTLSCSPISGHRSVSWYQQTPGQGLQFLFEYFSETQRNKGNFPGRFSGRQFSNSRSEMNVSTLELGDSALYLCASSLGGQGNTEAFFGQGTRLTVV.

This clonotype was observed at least ten times. The chain uses TRBV6-2 or TRBV6-3 and TRBJ2-2; D uncertain. V was trimmed by 0 bases and J by 3 bases, leaving 5 bases between them. The germline CDR1 and CDR2 sequences are MNHEY and SVGEGT. This CDR3 comprises 14 residues. The CDR3 sequence is CASSYSIDTGELFF. The DNA for the CDR3 is TGTGCCAGCAGTTACTCGATAGACACCGGGGAGCTGTTTTTT.

This clonotype has a handful of counts. This chain connects TRBV19 to TRBJ2-7; the D is unclear. V dropped 5 bases and J dropped 5 bases, with 7 bases sitting between them. This CDR3 region has 11 residues. From germline, CDR1 is LNHDA and CDR2 SQIVND (reference sequence). The chain's CDR3 is CASSGRNEQYF. For the CDR3, the DNA is TGTGCCAGTAGTGGCAGGAACGAGCAGTACTTC.

This clonotype has more than one count but fewer than ten. The chain has TRBV29-1 and TRBJ1-4; tentatively, D is TRBD1 (5 bases). Trimming removed 7 bases from V and 3 bases from J, with 12 bases in between. Germline-derived CDR1 and CDR2 are SQVTM and ANQGSEA. The CDR3 is 13 residues long. In DNA form, the CDR3 reads TGCAGCGGAACGGAGGGGTCTAATGAAAAACTGTTTTTT. Amino acid sequence: CSGTEGSNEKLFF.

This clonotype was counted only a few times. The rearrangement links TRBV5-1 to TRBJ2-2; no clear D. This CDR3 spans 12 amino acids. V lost 1 base, J lost 7 bases, and 5 bases lay in between. CDR1 and CDR2 from the germline V gene are SGHRS and YFSETQ. Written as DNA, the CDR3 is TGCGCCAGCAGCTTGAGGCACGGGGAGCTGTTTTTT. Its protein product is CASSLRHGELFF.

This rearrangement joins TRBV6-2 or TRBV6-3 to TRBJ2-7; 8 nucleotides align to TRBD2. CDR3 length equals 14 residues. Germline assignment: CDR1 MNHEY and CDR2 SVGEGT. V was pared by 5 bases and J by 4 bases, with 7 bases of the junction left unmatched. Here the CDR3 reads CASSPVAGKYEQYF. CDR3 coding DNA: TGTGCCAGCAGTCCAGTAGCGGGGAAGTACGAGCAGTACTTC.

This clonotype was found a few times. This chain connects TRBV4-1 to TRBJ2-7, with 9 bases that match TRBD1. V shed 1 base and J 2 bases; nucleotides not matched to a gene: 6. From germline, CDR1 is MGHRA and CDR2 YSYEKL. CDR3 length equals 16 residues. Here the CDR3 reads CASSQAGTGSPYEQYF. DNA of the CDR3: TGCGCCAGCAGCCAAGCCGGGACAGGGAGTCCCTACGAGCAGTACTTC.

This clonotype was seen only a few times. The V call is TRBV6-1, the J call TRBJ2-7; 8 bases match TRBD2. Trimming removed 6 bases from V and 1 base from J; junction bases left unmatched: 11. There are 16 residues in the CDR3. Germline lookup yields CDR1 MNHNS and CDR2 SASEGT. CDR3: CASSLYRASGSYEQYF. The CDR3 DNA follows: TGTGCCAGCAGCCTTTACAGGGCTAGCGGGTCCTACGAGCAGTACTTC.

The chain couples TRBV2 to TRBJ1-1; 7 bases are a match to TRBD1. CDR3 length: 11 residues. The J segment lost 8 bases and the V segment lost 7 bases, leaving 4 bases of the junction unmatched. Germline CDR1 is SNHLY and CDR2 is FYNNEI. The CDR3 here is CASIGDSEAFF. In DNA form, the CDR3 reads TGTGCCAGCATAGGGGACAGCGAAGCTTTCTTT.

The chain combines TRBV3-1 with TRBJ1-1, with D possibly TRBD1 on 5 matching bases. Between the trimmed V and J ends, which lost 4 bases and 6 bases, there was a span of 18 bases. Per germline, CDR1 LGHDT and CDR2 YNNKEL (reference sequence). The CDR3 spans 15 residues. CDR3 nucleotides: TGTGCCAGCAGCCGCGGGGGAGGCGGAAGCGCTGAAGCTTTCTTT. It yields the protein CASSRGGGGSAEAFF.

Ten or more counts support this clonotype. This rearrangement joins TRBV10-3 to TRBJ1-5; no firm D call. Germline CDR1 is ENHRY and CDR2 is SYGVKD. Trimming removed 6 bases from V and 5 bases from J, with 14 bases in between. The length of the CDR3 is 14 residues. The CDR3 DNA is TGTGCCATCAGCCGGGCCTTGACGGATCAGCCCCAGCATTTT. This gives the protein CAISRALTDQPQHF.

This clonotype was detected ten times or more. The chain is built from TRBV6-5 and TRBJ1-2; TRBD1 matches at 10 bases. CDR3 length: 16 amino acids. The J segment lost 4 bases and the V segment lost 0 bases, leaving 5 bases of the junction unmatched. The germline CDR1 and CDR2 sequences are MNHEY and SVGAGI. Here the CDR3 DNA reads TGTGCCAGCAGTTACTCTGGACAGGGGGGCCGCTATGGCTACACCTTC. Encoded protein: CASSYSGQGGRYGYTF.